What follows are 25 T cell receptor beta chains derived from one specimen sequenced in a study of T cells in Graves' hyperthyroidism and ophthalmopathy. Using RNA transcripts as the source, TCR beta CDR3 regions were amplified. HTBI primers were the set used in a first-round RT-PCR of the TCR CDR3. TCRdb passed the multiplex PCR reads through MiXCR, listing each CDR3 protein once. The sample records about 570,000 distinct CDR3 sequences, under 60% being singletons. Specimen: peripheral blood or thyroid tissue (not recorded which). The source is an adult woman with Graves' disease, either hyperthyroidism or ophthalmopathy (not recorded which).

This chain links TRBV12-3 or TRBV12-4 with TRBJ1-5; D unclear. V was trimmed by 2 bases and J by 11 bases, leaving 19 bases between them. This CDR3 has 15 amino acids. CDR3 region: CASSLRSGSGETQHF. CDR3 DNA: TGTGCCAGCAGTTTAAGGAGCGGGAGCGGAGAGACCCAGCATTTT.

This clonotype has a handful of counts. The DNA for the CDR3 is TGCAGTGCCCCACCTCCCGGTCAACTCAGAGGCTACACCTTC. Its translation: CSAPPPGQLRGYTF. The J gene is TRBJ1-2, the V gene TRBV20-1; D call uncertain. Trimming cost V 6 bases and J 8 bases, with 22 bases left between them. Germline CDR1 is DFQATT and CDR2 is SNEGSKA (reference sequence). The CDR3 is 14 residues long.

This clonotype was picked up many times. The V and J genes are TRBV6-5 and TRBJ2-5; 8 bases match TRBD2. Germline V gives CDR1 MNHEY, CDR2 SVGAGI. This CDR3 is built from 14 residues. J was trimmed by 7 bases and V by 10 bases; bases with no gene match: 14. CDR3 loop: CATLEWTSFGTQYF. The CDR3 DNA reads TGTGCCACTCTTGAATGGACTAGCTTCGGGACCCAGTACTTC.

The sample holds a few counts of this clonotype. The rearrangement links TRBV7-6 to TRBJ1-5, with unresolved D. Germline V gene sequence: CDR1 SGHVS, CDR2 FNYEAQ. The V and J ends lost 3 bases and 2 bases respectively, with 11 bases between them. The CDR3 has 15 amino acids. The CDR3 DNA sequence: TGTGCCAGCAGCTTGAGCGGGGTGGGCAATCAGCCCCAGCATTTT. This encodes CASSLSGVGNQPQHF.

This clonotype was seen only a few times. J is TRBJ2-7 and V is TRBV29-1; D uncertain. CDR3 length equals 11 residues. CDR1 is SQVTM, CDR2 ANQGSEA, per germline. Trimming stripped 4 bases from V and 2 bases from J, with 6 bases between. This CDR3 reads CSVAPPYEQYF. The CDR3 bases are TGCAGCGTTGCCCCCCCCTACGAGCAGTACTTC.

The chain recombines TRBV7-2 with TRBJ2-7; 9 nucleotides align to TRBD1. Trimming took 4 bases from V and 2 from J; bases not matched to a gene: 3. This CDR3 is built from 14 residues. Germline V gene lookup returns CDR1 SGHTA and CDR2 FQGNSA. The CDR3 DNA reads TGTGCCAGCAGCTCGGACAGGGGAACCTACGAGCAGTACTTC. It yields the protein CASSSDRGTYEQYF.

The V call is TRBV12-3 or TRBV12-4, the J call TRBJ2-7; D remains unclear. The CDR3 is made up of 13 amino acids. V lost 7 bases and J 5 bases, leaving 15 bases between the germline ends. CDR3 amino acids: CASTFNPQNEQYF. In nucleotides, the CDR3 is TGTGCCAGCACTTTCAATCCCCAGAACGAGCAGTACTTC.

This clonotype was observed many times. V and J are TRBV15 and TRBJ1-2, with 7 bases matching TRBD1. V was pared by 3 bases and J by 5 bases, with 3 bases of the junction left unmatched. The CDR3 consists of 13 residues. The germline CDR1 and CDR2 sequences are LNHNV and YYDKDF (reference sequence). DNA for the CDR3: TGTGCCACCAGCAGGGGACAGAAATATGGCTACACCTTC. This translates into CATSRGQKYGYTF.

This clonotype was recorded at least ten times. The rearrangement links TRBV7-3 to TRBJ1-1, with a tentative D call TRBD1 (5 bases). Trimming pared 5 bases from V and 1 base from J, leaving 8 bases between. The V gene's germline CDR1 is SGHTA and CDR2 FQGTGA. The CDR3 contains 13 residues. CDR3 sequence: CASSTDRNTEAFF. DNA of the CDR3: TGTGCCAGCAGCACAGACAGGAACACTGAAGCTTTCTTT.

This clonotype showed up many times. The chain is built from TRBV15 and TRBJ2-6, with 7 bases that match TRBD2. Germline V CDR1 and CDR2: LNHNV, YYDKDF (reference sequence). Trimming at V came to 4 bases and at J to 1 base, leaving 13 bases not matched to a gene. The CDR3 is 19 amino acids. CDR3 in DNA: TGTGCCACCAGCACGAACGCAGGGAGCGGGGTATCTGGGGCCAACGTCCTGACTTTC. It codes for CATSTNAGSGVSGANVLTF.

V and J are TRBV5-5 and TRBJ2-7, with 7 bases that match TRBD1. V shed 1 base and J 4 bases; nucleotides not matched to a gene: 8. CDR3 size: 15 residues. From germline, CDR1 is SGHKS and CDR2 YYEKEE (reference sequence). CDR3 protein: CASSLLGGVGYEQYF. CDR3 DNA sequence: TGTGCCAGCAGCTTGCTAGGGGGCGTTGGGTACGAGCAGTACTTC.

This rearrangement joins TRBV29-1 to TRBJ1-5, with 10 nucleotides matching TRBD1. Germline V gene sequence: CDR1 SQVTM, CDR2 ANQGSEA. This CDR3 contains 14 residues. Trimming took 6 bases from V and 4 from J; bases not matched to a gene: 6. The DNA of the CDR3 is TGCAGCGTGGGGGGACAGGGGAATAATCAGCCCCAGCATTTT. This codes for CSVGGQGNNQPQHF.

Of note for this clonotype: At one boundary the junction diverges from the germline segment, which might be a read error. The genes are TRBV7-9 and TRBJ1-1; weak D call: TRBD1 (5 bases). The CDR3 length is 15 residues. The germline gives CDR1 SEHNR, CDR2 FQNEAQ (reference sequence). The chain's CDR3 is CASSLDSDMNTEAFF. CDR3 DNA sequence: TGTGCCAGCAGCTTAGATTCGGACATGAACACTGAGGCTTTCTTT.

This clonotype occurred a few times. The chain recombines TRBV2 with TRBJ2-2; 12 bases are shared with TRBD2. The CDR3 is 15 residues long. The germline V gene has CDR1 SNHLY and CDR2 FYNNEI. V shed 5 bases, J shed 3 bases, and the junction held 1 base outside the gene matches. CDR3 in amino acids: CASSRLAGDTGELFF. CDR3 sequence (DNA): TGTGCCAGCAGTAGACTAGCGGGAGACACCGGGGAGCTGTTTTTT.

The rearrangement uses TRBV7-2 and TRBJ2-7; no clear D gene. Germline lookup yields CDR1 SGHTA and CDR2 FQGNSA. Trimming pared 2 bases from V and 2 bases from J, leaving 7 bases between. The length of the CDR3 is 13 residues. The CDR3 loop reads CASSLFGPYEQYF. CDR3 DNA: TGTGCCAGCAGCTTATTTGGGCCCTACGAGCAGTACTTC.

In its sample, this clonotype was seen many times. V gene TRBV5-1 combines with J gene TRBJ2-7, with D possibly being TRBD2 (5 bases). Germline CDR1 is SGHRS and CDR2 is YFSETQ. Trimming left V 4 bases short and J 7 bases short, with 21 bases between. The CDR3 consists of 15 residues. The CDR3, as DNA: TGCGCCAGCAGCCCCTCCAGCGGAGCCCCCGGGGAGCAGTACTTC. Translation: CASSPSSGAPGEQYF. Filled out from reference TRBV5-1 and TRBJ2-7, the complete variable domain reads KAGVTQTPRYLIKTRGQQVTLSCSPISGHRSVSWYQQTPGQGLQFLFEYFSETQRNKGNFPGRFSGRQFSNSRSEMNVSTLELGDSALYLCASSPSSGAPGEQYFGPGTRLTVT.

The V call is TRBV6-5, the J call TRBJ2-5, with D unresolved. Trimming took off 0 bases at V and 2 bases at J, with 16 bases between the two ends. The CDR3 runs to 17 residues. The V gene's germline CDR1 is MNHEY and CDR2 SVGAGI. The CDR3, as DNA: TGTGCCAGCAGTTACTCGAATGGCCCTTCGACTCAAGAGACCCAGTACTTC. This translates into CASSYSNGPSTQETQYF.

This clonotype was seen only once. This chain links TRBV7-3 with TRBJ1-5; a weak D match, TRBD1 (6 bases). Germline V gives CDR1 SGHTA, CDR2 FQGTGA. V was cut by 1 base and J by 11 bases, with 27 bases left in between. The CDR3 consists of 18 residues. The CDR3 coding sequence is TGTGCCAGCAGCTTAAGGTCCCCGGTGTGGGGGCTTTCCGAGACCCAGCATTTT. It specifies CASSLRSPVWGLSETQHF. Drawing the rest from reference TRBV7-3 and TRBJ1-5, the complete variable domain is GAGVSQTPSNKVTEKGKYVELRCDPISGHTALYWYRQSLGQGPEFLIYFQGTGAADDSGLPNDRFFAVRPEGSVSTLKIQRTERGDSAVYLCASSLRSPVWGLSETQHFGDGTRLSIL.

The gene calls are TRBV29-1 and TRBJ1-2, with a weak D call TRBD1 (5 bases). Germline CDR1 is SQVTM and CDR2 is ANQGSEA. Trimming took off 6 bases at V and 1 base at J, with 12 bases between the two ends. The CDR3 runs to 13 residues. DNA of the CDR3: TGCAGCGTGTCCGGGGCTCTTAACTATGGCTACACCTTC. Its protein is CSVSGALNYGYTF.

This clonotype appeared many times. The gene calls are TRBV29-1 and TRBJ2-7; TRBD2 agrees at 10 bases. From germline, CDR1 is SQVTM and CDR2 ANQGSEA. This CDR3 is built from 14 residues. Germline trimming cut 2 bases from V and 5 bases from J; bases unmatched to any gene: 6. CDR3 protein: CSVESSGSSHEQYF. CDR3 sequence (DNA): TGCAGCGTTGAATCTAGCGGGAGTAGTCACGAGCAGTACTTC.

V is TRBV20-1 and J is TRBJ1-2, with D hard to call. Germline CDR1 is DFQATT and CDR2 is SNEGSKA (reference sequence). V lost 3 bases and J 5 bases, leaving 7 bases between the germline ends. The CDR3 is 11 amino acids. Written as DNA, the CDR3 is TGCAGTGCTAGTTGGCTTTATGGCTACACCTTC. This translates into CSASWLYGYTF.

J is TRBJ2-7 and V is TRBV7-8, with D perhaps matching TRBD1 (5 bases). Trimming stripped 3 bases from V and 2 bases from J, with 17 bases between. Germline V CDR1 and CDR2: SGHVS, FQNEAQ. CDR3 length: 16 residues. Here the CDR3 DNA reads TGTGCCAGCAGCTTTGGCGCAGGGCTTGGAACCTACGAGCAGTACTTC. It codes for CASSFGAGLGTYEQYF.

The rearrangement uses TRBV10-2 and TRBJ2-2; 7 bases are shared with TRBD1. Germline V lookup: CDR1 WSHSY, CDR2 SAAADI. Losses at the gene ends were 8 bases for V and 3 bases for J; bases not matched to a gene: 6. This CDR3 is 14 amino acids long. For the CDR3, the DNA is TGCGCCAGCCGGGACAGCCAGGACACCGGGGAGCTGTTTTTT. This sequence encodes CASRDSQDTGELFF.

This clonotype has at least ten counts. The chain recombines TRBV5-1 with TRBJ2-5; the D gene could be TRBD1 or TRBD2 (5 bases each). The CDR3 runs 14 residues. Germline V gene lookup returns CDR1 SGHRS and CDR2 YFSETQ. V was shortened by 4 bases and J by 4 bases, with 14 bases between the two germline ends. The CDR3 is CASSTGTPRETQYF. The CDR3, as DNA: TGCGCCAGCAGCACCGGGACCCCACGAGAGACCCAGTACTTC.

This clonotype came up a few times. The rearrangement uses TRBV11-2 and TRBJ2-5; TRBD2 matches 8 bases. Germline loops: CDR1 SGHAT, CDR2 FQNNGV. The CDR3 covers 15 residues. Unmatched junction bases numbered 0, after V lost 0 bases and J lost 0 bases. CDR3: CASSLETSDQETQYF. The DNA for the CDR3 is TGTGCCAGCAGCTTAGAGACTAGCGACCAAGAGACCCAGTACTTC. Filled out from reference TRBV11-2 and TRBJ2-5, the complete variable domain reads EAGVAQSPRYKIIEKRQSVAFWCNPISGHATLYWYQQILGQGPKLLIQFQNNGVVDDSQLPKDRFSAERLKGVDSTLKIQPAKLEDSAVYLCASSLETSDQETQYFGPGTRLLVL.